This T cell receptor (beta chain) was sequenced for a study of CD8 T cells in ankylosing spondylitis. Study-level findings and limits: Reactive arthritis synovial fluid and blood previously showed some of these motif variants. In ankylosing spondylitis blood, a motif of roughly eight highly homologous TCR beta variants appeared characteristic. Relatively scarce in peripheral blood, disease-linked clones were CD8+.

V gave up 6 bases and J gave up 5 bases, with 17 bases separating them. Germline V gene lookup returns CDR1 MNHNS and CDR2 SASEGT. The CDR3 sequence is 15 residues long. Note on this clonotype: Its antigen is unknown.

TCRdb re-called the 5' RACE reads through MiXCR, storing one row per CDR3 protein. This sample yields fewer than 450,000 distinct CDR3 sequences, of which roughly 17% are seen a single time; approximately 1% belongs to the top ten. Material: blood, either unsorted or a sorted T cell fraction (not recorded which). The source is a male donor with ankylosing spondylitis. V and J are TRBV6-1 and TRBJ1-5, with D possibly TRBD1 on 6 matching bases. The CDR3: CASRQNRVGDQPQHF. The CDR3 coding sequence is TGTGCCAGCAGGCAGAACAGGGTAGGCGATCAGCCCCAGCATTTT.